The T cell receptor beta chain described here comes from a study of T cell therapy after organ transplantation. In the study overall: Patients received up to 6 T cell doses every 2 weeks. Whole-study results and caveats: Reconstitution after therapy seemingly combined transferred and product-undetected endogenous clonotypes.

In germline, CDR1 is MGHDK, CDR2 SYGVNS. The CDR3 has 12 residues. With 8 bases clipped from V and 9 bases from J, the junction kept 9 bases outside the gene matches. Only in-frame clones appear in the TCRdb table, and some are missing; sequencing was by immunoSEQ multiplex PCR. The table records over a thousand clones, around 69% of them present only once. Time point described: 20-29 weeks after completion of therapy. Concerning this clone itself: Its antigen is still unknown.

The sample consisted of CD8+ T cells from blood, taken after autologous CMV-specific T cell therapy. The chain links TRBV25-1 to TRBJ2-7; the match to TRBD2 covers 8 bases. The receptor's source is a human patient who had received a solid organ transplant and had CMV disease. Some of the T cells might come from the graft donor. In nucleotides, the CDR3 is TGTGCCAGCTCACTCGGGGGGGCGTCGCAGTACTTC. Encoded protein: CASSLGGASQYF.